This T cell receptor beta chain appears in the sequencing data of a study of T cell clonotyping in hematopoietic cell transplantation. Study-level findings and limits: Pathologically expanded recipient clonotypes increased progressively from day 30 to day 180 as diversity fell. Without cell sorting, CD4 versus CD8 contributions remain unresolved.

The table came from immunoSEQ multiplex PCR; TCRdb's copy has only in-frame clones and leaves some out. The table records fewer than 30,000 clones, more than 90% of them present only once. Remarks on this clone: Its specificity is not known.

The V gene lost 6 bases and the J gene lost 0 bases, with 9 bases spanning the gap. This CDR3 contains 14 residues. The V gene's germline CDR1 is SGHRS and CDR2 YFSETQ. Input material: peripheral blood mononuclear cells. The origin of this receptor is a man aged 45-60 years in good health. Some clones in this sample may be carry-over from other donors' samples. The V gene is TRBV5-1, the J gene TRBJ1-4, with D uncertain. CDR3 region: CASKPDTTNEKLFF. The CDR3 nucleotides are TGCGCCAGCAAACCCGACACAACTAATGAAAAACTGTTTTTT.